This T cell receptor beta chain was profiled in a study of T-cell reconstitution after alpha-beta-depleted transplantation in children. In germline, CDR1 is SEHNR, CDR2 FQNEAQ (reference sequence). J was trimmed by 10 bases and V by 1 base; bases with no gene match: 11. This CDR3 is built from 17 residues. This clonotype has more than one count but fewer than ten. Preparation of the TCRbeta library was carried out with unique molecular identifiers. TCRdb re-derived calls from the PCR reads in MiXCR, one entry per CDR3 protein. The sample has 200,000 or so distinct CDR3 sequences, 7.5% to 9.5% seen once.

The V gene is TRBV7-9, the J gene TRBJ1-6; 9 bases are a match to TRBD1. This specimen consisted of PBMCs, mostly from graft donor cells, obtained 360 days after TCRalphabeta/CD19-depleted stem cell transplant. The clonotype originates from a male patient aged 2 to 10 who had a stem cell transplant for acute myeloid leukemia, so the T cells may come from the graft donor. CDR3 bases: TGTGCCAGCAGCTTAGGGCCGGACAGGGGTGGAAGCTCACCCCTCCACTTT. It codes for CASSLGPDRGGSSPLHF.